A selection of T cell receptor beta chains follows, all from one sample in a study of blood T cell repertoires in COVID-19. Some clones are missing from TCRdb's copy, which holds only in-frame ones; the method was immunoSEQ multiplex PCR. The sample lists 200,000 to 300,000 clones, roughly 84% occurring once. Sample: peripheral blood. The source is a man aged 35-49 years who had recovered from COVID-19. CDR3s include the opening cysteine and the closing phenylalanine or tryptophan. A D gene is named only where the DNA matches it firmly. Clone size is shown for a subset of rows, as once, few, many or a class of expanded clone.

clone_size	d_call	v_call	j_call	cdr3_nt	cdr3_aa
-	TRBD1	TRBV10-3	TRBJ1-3	TGTGCCATCAGTGACCGGACAGGGCGATCGATCTCTGGAAACACCATATATTTT	CAISDRTGRSISGNTIYF
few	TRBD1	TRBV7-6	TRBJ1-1	TGTGCCAGCAGCTCAGGGGGCACTGAAGCTTTCTTT	CASSSGGTEAFF
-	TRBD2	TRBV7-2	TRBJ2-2	TGTGCCAGCAGCTTCCCACTAGGCGGGGGGAACACCGGGGAGCTGTTTTTT	CASSFPLGGGNTGELFF
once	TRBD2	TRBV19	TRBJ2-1	TGTGCCAGTAGTATCAGTAGGACTAGCGGAGTTTACATGAATGAGCAGTTCTTC	CASSISRTSGVYMNEQFF
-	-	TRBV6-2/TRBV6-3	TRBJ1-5	TGTGCCAGCACCCCCCTGGGAGGAGGACTTAATCAGCCCCAGCATTTT	CASTPLGGGLNQPQHF
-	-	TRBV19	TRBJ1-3	TGTGCCAGTCGGGACTTTAACTCTGGAAACACCATATATTTT	CASRDFNSGNTIYF
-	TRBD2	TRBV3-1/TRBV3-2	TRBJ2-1	TGTGCCAGCAGCCCCGCTTCGGGTAGCGGGATGGGTAATGAGCAGTTCTTC	CASSPASGSGMGNEQFF
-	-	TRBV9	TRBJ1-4	TGTGCCAGCAGCGTAGGGACCAGTAGAGGGGAAAAACTGTTTTTT	CASSVGTSRGEKLFF
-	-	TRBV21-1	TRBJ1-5	TGTGCCAGCAGCAATATGGGACAGGAAAGCAATCAGCCCCAGCATTTT	CASSNMGQESNQPQHF
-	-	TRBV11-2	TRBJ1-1	TGTGCCAGCAGCTTGAGGACAGACACTACTGAAGCTTTCTTT	CASSLRTDTTEAFF
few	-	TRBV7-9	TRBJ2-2	TGTGCCAGCAGCCCCGACGGATCTACGGGCACCGGGGAGCTGTTTTTT	CASSPDGSTGTGELFF
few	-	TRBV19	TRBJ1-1	TGTGCCAGTCGTTCGGGGGCTGAAGCTTTCTTT	CASRSGAEAFF